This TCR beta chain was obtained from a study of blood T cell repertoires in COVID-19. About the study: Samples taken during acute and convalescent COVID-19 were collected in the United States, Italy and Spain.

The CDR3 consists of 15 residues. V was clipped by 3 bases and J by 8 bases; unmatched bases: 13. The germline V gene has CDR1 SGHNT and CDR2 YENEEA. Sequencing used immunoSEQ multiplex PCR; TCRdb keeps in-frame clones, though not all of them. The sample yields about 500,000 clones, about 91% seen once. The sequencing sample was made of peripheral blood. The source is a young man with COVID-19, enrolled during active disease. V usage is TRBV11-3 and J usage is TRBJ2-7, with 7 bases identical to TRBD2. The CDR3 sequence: CASSFSAGYPTKQYF. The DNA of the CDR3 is TGTGCCAGCAGCTTCTCAGCGGGGTACCCTACGAAGCAGTACTTC.